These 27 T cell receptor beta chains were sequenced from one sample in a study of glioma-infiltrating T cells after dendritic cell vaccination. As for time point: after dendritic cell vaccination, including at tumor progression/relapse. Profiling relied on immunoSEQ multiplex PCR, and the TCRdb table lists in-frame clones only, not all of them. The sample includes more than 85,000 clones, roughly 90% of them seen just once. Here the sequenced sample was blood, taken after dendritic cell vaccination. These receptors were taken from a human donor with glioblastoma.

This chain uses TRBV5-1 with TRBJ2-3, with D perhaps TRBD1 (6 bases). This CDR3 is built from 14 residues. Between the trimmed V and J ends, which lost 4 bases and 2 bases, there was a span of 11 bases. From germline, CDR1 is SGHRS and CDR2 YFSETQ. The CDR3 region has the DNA TGCGCCAGCAGCCCTCAGGGGTTCACAGATACGCAGTATTTT. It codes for CASSPQGFTDTQYF.

The CDR3 sequence is CASSKPEGERGETQYF. CDR3 in DNA: TGTGCCAGCAGCAAGCCTGAGGGGGAACGGGGAGAGACCCAGTACTTC. The gene calls are TRBV21-1 and TRBJ2-5; the table's D call of TRBD1 was not tested on the DNA. TRBV21-1 represents a pseudogene. The CDR3 sequence is 16 residues long.

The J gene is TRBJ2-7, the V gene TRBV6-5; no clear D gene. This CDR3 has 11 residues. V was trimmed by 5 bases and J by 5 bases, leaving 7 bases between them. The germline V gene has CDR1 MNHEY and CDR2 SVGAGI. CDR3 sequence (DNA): TGTGCCAGCAGTCTAGAGAACGAGCAGTACTTC. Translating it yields CASSLENEQYF.

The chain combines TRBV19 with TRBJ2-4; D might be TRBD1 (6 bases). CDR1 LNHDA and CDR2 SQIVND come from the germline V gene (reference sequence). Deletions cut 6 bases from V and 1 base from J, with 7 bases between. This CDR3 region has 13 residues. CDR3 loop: CASRGQAKNIQYF. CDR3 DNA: TGTGCCAGTAGAGGACAGGCCAAAAACATTCAGTACTTC. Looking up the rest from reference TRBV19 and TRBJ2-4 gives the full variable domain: DGGITQSPKYLFRKEGQNVTLSCEQNLNHDAMYWYRQDPGQGLRLIYYSQIVNDFQKGDIAEGYSVSREKKESFPLTVTSAQKNPTAFYLCASRGQAKNIQYFGAGTRLSVL.

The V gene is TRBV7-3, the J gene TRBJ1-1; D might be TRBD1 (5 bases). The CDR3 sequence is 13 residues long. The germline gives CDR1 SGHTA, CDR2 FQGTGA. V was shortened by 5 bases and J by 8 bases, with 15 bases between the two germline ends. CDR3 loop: CASSQTGGLEAFF. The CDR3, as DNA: TGTGCCAGCAGCCAAACGGGGGGATTAGAAGCTTTCTTT.

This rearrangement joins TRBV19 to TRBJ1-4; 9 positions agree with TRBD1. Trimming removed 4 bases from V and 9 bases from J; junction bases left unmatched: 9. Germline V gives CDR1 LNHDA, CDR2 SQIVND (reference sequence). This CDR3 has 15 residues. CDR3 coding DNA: TGTGCCAGTAGTAACCCCACCGGGACAGGGAAAAAACTGTTTTTT. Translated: CASSNPTGTGKKLFF.

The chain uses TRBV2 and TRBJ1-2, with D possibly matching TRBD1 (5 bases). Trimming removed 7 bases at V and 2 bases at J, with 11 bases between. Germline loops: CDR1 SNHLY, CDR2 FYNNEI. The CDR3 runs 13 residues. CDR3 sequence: CASKGATNYGYTF. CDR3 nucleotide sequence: TGTGCCAGCAAAGGGGCTACAAACTATGGCTACACCTTC.

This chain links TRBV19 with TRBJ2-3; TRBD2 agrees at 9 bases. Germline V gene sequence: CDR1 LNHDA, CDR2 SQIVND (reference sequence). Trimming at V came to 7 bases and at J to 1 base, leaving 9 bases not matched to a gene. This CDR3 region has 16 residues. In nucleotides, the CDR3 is TGTGCCAGTACCCCTGGCCGGACTAGCGGCACAGATACGCAGTATTTT. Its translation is CASTPGRTSGTDTQYF.

CDR3 bases: TGTGCCAGCAGCACAAGGGGGACAGTCTCCTACGAGCAGTACTTC. Amino acids: CASSTRGTVSYEQYF. The genes are TRBV12-2 and TRBJ2-7; TRBD1 is taken as the D call from the table, unchecked against the DNA. TRBV12-2 corresponds to a pseudogene. The CDR3 consists of 15 residues.

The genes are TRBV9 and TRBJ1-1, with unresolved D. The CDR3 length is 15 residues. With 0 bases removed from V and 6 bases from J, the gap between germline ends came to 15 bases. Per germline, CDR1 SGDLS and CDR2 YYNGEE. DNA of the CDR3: TGTGCCAGCAGCGTAGGTTCTTTGGGAGCCGCTGAAGCTTTCTTT. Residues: CASSVGSLGAAEAFF.

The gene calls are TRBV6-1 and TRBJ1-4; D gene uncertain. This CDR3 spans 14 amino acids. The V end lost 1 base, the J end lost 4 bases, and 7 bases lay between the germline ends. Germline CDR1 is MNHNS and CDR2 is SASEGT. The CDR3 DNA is TGTGCCAGCAGTGAAGGGACTCGTAATGAAAAACTGTTTTTT. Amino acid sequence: CASSEGTRNEKLFF.

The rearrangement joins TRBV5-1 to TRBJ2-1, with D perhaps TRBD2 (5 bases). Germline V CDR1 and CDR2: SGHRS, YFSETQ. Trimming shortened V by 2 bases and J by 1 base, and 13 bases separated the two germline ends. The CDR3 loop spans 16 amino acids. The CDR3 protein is CASSLGSPGSYNEQFF. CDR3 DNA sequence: TGCGCCAGCAGCTTAGGGAGCCCCGGTTCCTACAATGAGCAGTTCTTC.

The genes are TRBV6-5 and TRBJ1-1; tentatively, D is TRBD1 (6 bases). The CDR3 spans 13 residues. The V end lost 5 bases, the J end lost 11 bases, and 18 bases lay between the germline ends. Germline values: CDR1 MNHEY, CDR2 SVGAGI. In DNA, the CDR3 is TGTGCCAGCAGTCTCCGAATAGGGGGATGGGCTTTCTTT. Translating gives CASSLRIGGWAFF.

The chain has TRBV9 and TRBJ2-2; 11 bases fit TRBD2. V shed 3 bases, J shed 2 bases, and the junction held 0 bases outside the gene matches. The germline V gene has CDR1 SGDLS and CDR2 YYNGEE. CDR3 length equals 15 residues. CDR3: CASSGLAGNTGELFF. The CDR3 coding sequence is TGTGCCAGCAGCGGACTAGCGGGAAACACCGGGGAGCTGTTTTTT. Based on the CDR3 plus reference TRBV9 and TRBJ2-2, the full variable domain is DSGVTQTPKHLITATGQRVTLRCSPRSGDLSVYWYQQSLDQGLQFLIQYYNGEERAKGNILERFSAQQFPDLHSELNLSSLELGDSALYFCASSGLAGNTGELFFGEGSRLTVL.

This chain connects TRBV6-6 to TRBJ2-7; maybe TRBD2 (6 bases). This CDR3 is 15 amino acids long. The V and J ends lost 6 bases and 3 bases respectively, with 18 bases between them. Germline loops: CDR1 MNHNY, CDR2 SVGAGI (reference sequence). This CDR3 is CASRLGLGGVYEQYF. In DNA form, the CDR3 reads TGTGCCAGCAGGCTGGGGCTGGGAGGCGTCTACGAGCAGTACTTC.

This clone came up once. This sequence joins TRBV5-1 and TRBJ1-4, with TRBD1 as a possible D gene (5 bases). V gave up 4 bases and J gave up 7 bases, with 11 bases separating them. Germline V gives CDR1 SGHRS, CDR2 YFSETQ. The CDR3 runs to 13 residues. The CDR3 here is CASSPGRGEKLFF. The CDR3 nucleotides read TGCGCCAGCAGCCCTGGAAGGGGTGAAAAACTGTTTTTT.

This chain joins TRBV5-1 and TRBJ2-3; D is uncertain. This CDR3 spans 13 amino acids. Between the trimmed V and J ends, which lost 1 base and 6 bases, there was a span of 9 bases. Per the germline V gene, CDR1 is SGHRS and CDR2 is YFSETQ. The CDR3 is CASSLPHLDTQYF. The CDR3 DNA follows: TGCGCCAGCAGCTTGCCACATTTGGATACGCAGTATTTT.

As DNA, the CDR3 is TGTGCCATCAGTGAGGCCCAGGGGGGAAGGACTGAAGCTTTCTTT. Its protein product is CAISEAQGGRTEAFF. This sequence joins TRBV10-3 and TRBJ1-1; 7 positions match TRBD1. V shed 2 bases and J 5 bases; nucleotides not matched to a gene: 8. CDR1 is ENHRY and CDR2 is SYGVKD in the germline V gene. The CDR3 runs 15 residues.

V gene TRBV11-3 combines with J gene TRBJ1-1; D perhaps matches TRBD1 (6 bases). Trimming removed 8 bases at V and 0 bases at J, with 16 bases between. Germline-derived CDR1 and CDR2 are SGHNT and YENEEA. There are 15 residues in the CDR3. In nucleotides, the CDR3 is TGTGCCAGCGAGGTCTCAGGGGAAATGAACACTGAAGCTTTCTTT. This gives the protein CASEVSGEMNTEAFF. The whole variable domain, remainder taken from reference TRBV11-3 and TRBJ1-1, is EAGVVQSPRYKIIEKKQPVAFWCNPISGHNTLYWYLQNLGQGPELLIRYENEEAVDDSQLPKDRFSAERLKGVDSTLKIQPAELGDSAVYLCASEVSGEMNTEAFFGQGTRLTVV.

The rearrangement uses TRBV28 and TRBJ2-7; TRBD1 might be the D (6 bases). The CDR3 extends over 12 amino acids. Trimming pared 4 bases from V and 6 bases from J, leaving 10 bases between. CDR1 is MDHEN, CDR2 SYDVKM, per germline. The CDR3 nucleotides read TGTGCCAGCAGTTCACAGGGCCGCGAGCAGTACTTC. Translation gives CASSSQGREQYF.

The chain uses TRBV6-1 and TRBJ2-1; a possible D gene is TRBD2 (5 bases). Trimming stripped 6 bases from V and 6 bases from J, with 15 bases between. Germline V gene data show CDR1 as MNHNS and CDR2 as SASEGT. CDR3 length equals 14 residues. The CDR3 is CASSGEGSGNEQFF. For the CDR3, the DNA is TGTGCCAGCAGCGGAGAGGGAAGTGGCAATGAGCAGTTCTTC.

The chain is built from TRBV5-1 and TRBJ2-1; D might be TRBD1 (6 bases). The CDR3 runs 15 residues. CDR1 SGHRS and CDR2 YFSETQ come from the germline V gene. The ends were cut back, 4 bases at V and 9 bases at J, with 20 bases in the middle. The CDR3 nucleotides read TGCGCCAGCAGCCAAGAAATACAGGGTAGCGTTGAGCAGTTCTTC. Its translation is CASSQEIQGSVEQFF.

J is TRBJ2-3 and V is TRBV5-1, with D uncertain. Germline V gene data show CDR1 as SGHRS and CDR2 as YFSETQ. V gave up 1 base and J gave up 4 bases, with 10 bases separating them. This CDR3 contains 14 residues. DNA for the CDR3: TGCGCCAGCAGCTTGTTCGCAGGCTCAGATACGCAGTATTTT. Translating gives CASSLFAGSDTQYF.

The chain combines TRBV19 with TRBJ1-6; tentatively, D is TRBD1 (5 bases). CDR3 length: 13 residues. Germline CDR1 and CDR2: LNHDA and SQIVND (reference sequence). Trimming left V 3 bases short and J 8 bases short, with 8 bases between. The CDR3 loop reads CASSMGGDSPLHF. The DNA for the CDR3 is TGTGCCAGTAGTATGGGGGGTGATTCACCCCTCCACTTT.

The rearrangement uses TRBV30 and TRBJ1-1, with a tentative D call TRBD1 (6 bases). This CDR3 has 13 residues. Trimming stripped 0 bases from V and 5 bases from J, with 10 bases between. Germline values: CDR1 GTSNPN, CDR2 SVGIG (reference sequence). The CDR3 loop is CAWSVGGGTEAFF. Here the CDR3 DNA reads TGTGCCTGGAGTGTAGGGGGTGGGACTGAAGCTTTCTTT.

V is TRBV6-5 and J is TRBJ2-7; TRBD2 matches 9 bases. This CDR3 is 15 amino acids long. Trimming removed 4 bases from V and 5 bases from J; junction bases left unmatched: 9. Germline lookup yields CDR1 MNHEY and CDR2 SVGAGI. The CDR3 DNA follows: TGTGCCAGCAGTTCCGTAGCGGGAGAGCCCGACGAGCAGTACTTC. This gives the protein CASSSVAGEPDEQYF.

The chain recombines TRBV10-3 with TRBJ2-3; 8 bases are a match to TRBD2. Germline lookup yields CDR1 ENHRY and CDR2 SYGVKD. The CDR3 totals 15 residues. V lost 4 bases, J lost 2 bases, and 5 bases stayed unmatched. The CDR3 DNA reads TGTGCCATCAGTGGTACGGGAGGGATCACAGATACGCAGTATTTT. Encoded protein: CAISGTGGITDTQYF.